The clone carrying this T cell receptor (beta chain) has a handful of counts. The authors prepared the TCRbeta library with unique molecular identifiers. TCRdb passed the PCR reads through MiXCR, listing each CDR3 protein once. The sample holds roughly 590,000 distinct CDR3 sequences, over 15% seen once. This record comes from a study of T-cell reconstitution after alpha-beta-depleted transplantation in children. Trimming removed 6 bases from V and 3 bases from J; junction bases left unmatched: 7. The CDR3 totals 16 residues. From germline, CDR1 is SNHLY and CDR2 FYNNEI. Sequencing used PBMCs from the stem cell graft donor, obtained from the stem cell graft. This chain links TRBV2 with TRBJ2-2, with TRBD1 identical over 10 bases. The clonotype comes from a human donor who donated a stem cell graft to a child with acute myeloid leukemia. The CDR3 region is CASRPTGGRDTGELFF. DNA of the CDR3: TGTGCCAGCAGGCCGACAGGGGGCCGTGACACCGGGGAGCTGTTTTTT.